The 13 T cell receptor beta chains reported below all come from one sample, sequenced in a study of T cell repertoires in cytomegalovirus infection. TCRdb processed the reads anew with MiXCR; each CDR3 protein has one entry. The data hold about 180,000 distinct CDR3 sequences, with roughly an eighth observed a single time. The sequencing input was PBMCs. Receptors were obtained from a human donor in good health (CMV status not recorded). Some clones in this sample may be carry-over from other donors' samples.

The chain joins TRBV4-2 to TRBJ1-1, with D possibly matching TRBD1 (5 bases). The CDR3 runs 14 residues. Germline V gene sequence: CDR1 LGHNA, CDR2 YNFKEQ. With 0 bases removed from V and 5 bases from J, the gap between germline ends came to 10 bases. CDR3 nucleotide sequence: TGTGCCAGCAGCCAAGATAGCGGGGGGACTGAAGCTTTCTTT. Amino acid sequence: CASSQDSGGTEAFF.

This chain links TRBV19 with TRBJ1-5, with D unclear. Germline values: CDR1 LNHDA, CDR2 SQIVND (reference sequence). Trimming shortened V by 3 bases and J by 0 bases, and 9 bases separated the two germline ends. This CDR3 comprises 15 residues. CDR3 sequence (DNA): TGTGCCAGTAGTATTCTGACCTCTAGCAATCAGCCCCAGCATTTT. Encoded protein: CASSILTSSNQPQHF.

V is TRBV28 and J is TRBJ2-5; maybe TRBD2 (5 bases). This CDR3 comprises 12 residues. Trimming removed 8 bases from V and 2 bases from J, with 9 bases in between. In germline, CDR1 is MDHEN, CDR2 SYDVKM. CDR3 protein: CASEGRQETQYF. CDR3 sequence (DNA): TGTGCCAGCGAGGGAAGACAAGAGACCCAGTACTTC.

In its sample, this clonotype was seen a few times. The chain employs TRBV15 and TRBJ1-3; unclear D gene. CDR1 and CDR2 (germline): LNHNV, YYDKDF (reference sequence). The CDR3 has 16 residues. V dropped 0 bases and J dropped 2 bases, with 11 bases sitting between them. For the CDR3, the DNA is TGTGCCACCAGCAGAGATCTGAATTTCCCTGGAAACACCATATATTTT. As protein: CATSRDLNFPGNTIYF.

This clonotype turned up a few times. The chain combines TRBV28 with TRBJ2-1; D unclear. The CDR3 has 15 residues. CDR1 MDHEN and CDR2 SYDVKM come from the germline V gene. V lost 5 bases, J lost 0 bases, and 11 bases lay in between. In nucleotides, the CDR3 is TGTGCCAGCAGTGCGGAGTCGGTCTCCTACAATGAGCAGTTCTTC. It is translated as CASSAESVSYNEQFF.

The V gene is TRBV11-2, the J gene TRBJ2-7; D unclear. The CDR3 is made up of 11 amino acids. Trimming removed 5 bases from V and 7 bases from J, with 9 bases in between. In germline, CDR1 is SGHAT, CDR2 FQNNGV. The CDR3 region has the DNA TGTGCCAGCAGCCTAAATGGGGAGCAGTACTTC. Translated, it gives CASSLNGEQYF.

The rearrangement links TRBV4-1 to TRBJ2-7; D is uncertain. Germline V lookup: CDR1 MGHRA, CDR2 YSYEKL. Trimming stripped 0 bases from V and 6 bases from J, with 12 bases between. The CDR3 spans 14 residues. Here the CDR3 DNA reads TGCGCCAGCAGCCAAGATCCCAACATTGCCGAGCAGTACTTC. It encodes CASSQDPNIAEQYF.

The chain has TRBV12-3 or TRBV12-4 and TRBJ2-1; weak D call: TRBD1 (5 bases). V was shortened by 10 bases and J by 0 bases, with 13 bases between the two germline ends. This CDR3 comprises 14 residues. The CDR3 sequence is CATRLTVSYNEQFF. The CDR3 DNA reads TGTGCCACACGGTTGACAGTCTCCTACAATGAGCAGTTCTTC.

This clonotype was detected only a few times. This rearrangement joins TRBV24-1 to TRBJ2-2; TRBD2 matches at 9 bases. Germline V gene lookup returns CDR1 KGHDR and CDR2 SFDVKD. The ends lost 5 bases at V and 4 bases at J; junction bases unmatched: 10. This CDR3 is built from 17 residues. CDR3 sequence reads: CATSVPSGRSTTGELFF. CDR3 sequence (DNA): TGTGCCACCAGTGTCCCCAGCGGGAGGTCAACCACCGGGGAGCTGTTTTTT.

CDR3 sequence: CSALFQENTIYF. For the CDR3, the DNA is TGCAGCGCCTTATTCCAGGAAAACACCATATATTTT. This chain uses TRBV29-1 with TRBJ1-3; no clear D. Trimming took off 7 bases at V and 6 bases at J, with 13 bases between the two ends. This CDR3 region has 12 residues. The germline V gene encodes CDR1 SQVTM and CDR2 ANQGSEA.

This clonotype was counted between two and nine times. This chain links TRBV29-1 with TRBJ2-4; 9 nucleotides align to TRBD2. V was clipped by 4 bases and J by 5 bases; unmatched bases: 3. The germline CDR1 and CDR2 sequences are SQVTM and ANQGSEA. The CDR3 runs 13 residues. The CDR3 nucleotides read TGCAGCGTTGTGGAGCGGGAGGAAAACATTCAGTACTTC. As protein: CSVVEREENIQYF.

V and J are TRBV7-3 and TRBJ2-5; D remains unclear. Trimming cost V 2 bases and J 1 base, with 5 bases left between them. Germline values: CDR1 SGHTA, CDR2 FQGTGA. CDR3 length: 13 residues. The CDR3 loop is CASSLEVQETQYF. For the CDR3, the DNA is TGTGCCAGCAGCTTAGAAGTCCAAGAGACCCAGTACTTC. Full variable domain (missing parts from reference TRBV7-3 and TRBJ2-5): GAGVSQTPSNKVTEKGKYVELRCDPISGHTALYWYRQSLGQGPEFLIYFQGTGAADDSGLPNDRFFAVRPEGSVSTLKIQRTERGDSAVYLCASSLEVQETQYFGPGTRLLVL.

The table lists this clonotype with many counts. The chain carries TRBV7-9 and TRBJ2-5, with D perhaps assigned TRBD1 or TRBD2 (5 bases each). Trimming left V 6 bases short and J 2 bases short, with 19 bases between. Germline V gene sequence: CDR1 SEHNR, CDR2 FQNEAQ (reference sequence). The CDR3 covers 16 residues. The CDR3 here is CASSLRGGTRQETQYF. The CDR3 nucleotides read TGTGCCAGCAGTCTGAGGGGCGGAACTCGGCAAGAGACCCAGTACTTC. Looking up the rest from reference TRBV7-9 and TRBJ2-5 gives the full variable domain: DTGVSQNPRHKITKRGQNVTFRCDPISEHNRLYWYRQTLGQGPEFLTYFQNEAQLEKSRLLSDRFSAERPKGSFSTLEIQRTEQGDSAMYLCASSLRGGTRQETQYFGPGTRLLVL.